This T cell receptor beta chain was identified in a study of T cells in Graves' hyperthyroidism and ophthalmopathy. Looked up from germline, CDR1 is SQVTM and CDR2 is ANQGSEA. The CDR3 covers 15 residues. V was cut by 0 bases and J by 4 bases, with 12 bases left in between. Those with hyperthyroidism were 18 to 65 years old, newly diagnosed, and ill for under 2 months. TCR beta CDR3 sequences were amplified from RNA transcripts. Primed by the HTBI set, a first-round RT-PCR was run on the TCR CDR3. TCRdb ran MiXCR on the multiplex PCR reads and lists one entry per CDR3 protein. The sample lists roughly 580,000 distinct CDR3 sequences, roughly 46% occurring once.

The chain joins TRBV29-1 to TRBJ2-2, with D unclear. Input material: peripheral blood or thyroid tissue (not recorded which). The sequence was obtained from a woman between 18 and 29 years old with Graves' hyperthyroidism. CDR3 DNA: TGCAGCGTTGAAGAATACGCGTCCGGCACCGGGGAGCTGTTTTTT. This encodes CSVEEYASGTGELFF.